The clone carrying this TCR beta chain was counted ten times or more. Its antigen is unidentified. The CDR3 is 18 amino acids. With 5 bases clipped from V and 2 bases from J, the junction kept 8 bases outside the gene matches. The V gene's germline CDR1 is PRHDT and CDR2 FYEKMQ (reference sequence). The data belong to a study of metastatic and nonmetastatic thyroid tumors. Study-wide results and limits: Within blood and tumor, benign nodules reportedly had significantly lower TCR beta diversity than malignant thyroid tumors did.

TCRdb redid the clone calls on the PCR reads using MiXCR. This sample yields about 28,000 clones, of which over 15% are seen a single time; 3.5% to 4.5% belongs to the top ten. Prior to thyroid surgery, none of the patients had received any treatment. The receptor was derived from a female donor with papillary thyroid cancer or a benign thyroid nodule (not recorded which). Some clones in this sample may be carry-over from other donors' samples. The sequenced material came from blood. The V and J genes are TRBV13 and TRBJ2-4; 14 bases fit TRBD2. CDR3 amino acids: CASSAGLAGGGSKNIQYF. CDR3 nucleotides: TGTGCCAGCAGCGCCGGACTAGCGGGAGGAGGGTCCAAAAACATTCAGTACTTC.